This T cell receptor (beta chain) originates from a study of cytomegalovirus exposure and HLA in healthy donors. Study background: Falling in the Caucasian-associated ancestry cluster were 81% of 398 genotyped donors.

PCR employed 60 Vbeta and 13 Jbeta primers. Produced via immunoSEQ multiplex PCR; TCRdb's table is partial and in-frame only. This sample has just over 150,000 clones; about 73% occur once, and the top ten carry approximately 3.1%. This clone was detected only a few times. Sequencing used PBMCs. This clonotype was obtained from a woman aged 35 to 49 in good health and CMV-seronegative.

The CDR3 sequence is CASSFRAGNTGELFF. The DNA for the CDR3 is TGTGCCAGCAGCTTTCGAGCAGGGAACACCGGGGAGCTGTTTTTT. This chain connects TRBV5-6 to TRBJ2-2; the D is unclear. Trimming cost V 2 bases and J 1 base, with 9 bases left between them. The CDR3 length is 15 residues. Germline loops: CDR1 SGHDT, CDR2 YYEEEE.